This section outlines one T cell receptor beta chain sequence together with its context. It has no known antigen specificity. No base quality values were provided; no much bigger clone lies one nucleotide off. The data are from a study of shared clonotypes between healthy human individuals (dated by TCRdb to between 2020 and 2021). At the level of the whole study: Three men and a couple of women, aged 18 to 49 years, made up the cohort. To increase sequencing depth and limit assay-specific biases, TCR repertoire library preparation and sequencing were carried out by different laboratories using diverse techniques. For each donor, CD4 naive and CD4 memory were each run on three plates, CD8 naive on two plates, and CD8 memory on one plate. Between about 0.94 and 8.9 billion PBMCs per donor were obtained by leukapheresis. The study deeply sequenced blood TCR repertoires of about five healthy adults to estimate repertoire size and the extent of clonotype sharing between individuals.

The CDR3 sequence holds 15 residues, the cysteine and phenylalanine included. Left in the record is the CDR3 DNA by itself, 45 bases read in frame from the first base. Relative to germline, V is missing 2 bases and J is missing 3 bases, with 6 bases of the junction outside any gene match. Based on the germline V gene, the CDR1 and CDR2 sequences are SGHDT and YYEEEE. Study-wide conclusions, independent of this receptor: Estimated clonotype richness was generally larger for naive than for memory subsets. Clonotypes shared by all four sorted-subset donors showed higher generation probabilities than non-shared clonotypes. Rarefaction of sorted-subset datasets indicated incomplete sequencing despite the large sequencing depth. Sampling was restricted to blood, and TCR repertoires in tissues likely differ from the TCR repertoires found in blood. The small number of donors limited the genetic and exposure-history diversity represented. Pairwise subsampling indicated that sequencing depth was expected to affect the degree of clonotype sharing among donors. Around 5% of naive CD4, around 3.5% of naive CD8, about 2.4% of memory CD4, and approximately 0.4% of memory CD8 clonotypes were shared across several donors.

For the CD8 naive samples, CD45RO-negative cells were positively selected for CCR7, yielding a CD45RA+CCR7+ population from which TemRA cells were excluded. The donors were healthy, HIV-negative adults with no recently reported acute infections or vaccinations. All donors were Caucasian adults living in Nashville, Tennessee, USA. After blood collection by leukapheresis, PBMCs were isolated using Ficoll-Histopaque density gradient centrifugation and then cryopreserved in the vapor phase of liquid nitrogen. Purity and quantity of every magnetically sorted T cell population were checked by analytical flow cytometry. From each sorted fraction, genomic DNA was isolated and quantified by UV absorbance on a Nanodrop 2000c. Using the deep immunoSEQ assay, multiplex PCR amplified TCR CDR3 regions from genomic DNA. Extracted genomic DNA from each cell subset was distributed evenly across all wells of several immunoSEQ 96-well plates, and each plate was treated as a replicate. For sorted subsets, about 0.2 ug genomic DNA, equal to tens of thousands of T cell genomes, was loaded into each replicate PCR. Purified libraries were quantified with a Qubit 3.0 fluorometer, sized on a Bioanalyzer 2100, and re-quantified with the KAPA Library Quantification kit. Every immunoSEQ 96-well plate was sequenced on a separate single-read 150-cycle Illumina NextSeq 550 flow cell. On the study's bioinformatics: Because the immunoSEQ output included only junctional sequences and no quality scores, the filtering could not be the same as the filtering used for full-length reads. To assign V/J genes and CDR3, sequences were annotated using PyIR, a Python wrapper for IgBLAST v1.9, with IMGT germline references. Reads were filtered out if the reads had weak V/J assignments (E-value above 1e-6), no CDR3, stop codons, out-of-frame junctions, or ambiguous translated residues. V3J clonotypes were defined as sequences sharing an identical inferred V gene, J gene, and CDR3 amino acid sequence. To compute the percentage overlap between repertoires, the number of shared unique clonotypes was divided by the size of the smaller repertoire. Three approaches were used to assess repertoire richness: RTK rarefaction, the Chao1 estimator, and Recon v2.1 estimates of unobserved clonotypes. Generation probabilities were computed with OLGA for all TCRbeta clonotypes obtained by the gDNA method from a handful of donors. TCRdb stores this immuneACCESS table with in-frame sequences only. Part of the clones is absent; in the studies checked, under half of the shortfall reflects unresolved V genes, and no reason is known for the rest. D and trimming were read from the DNA, whereas the V and J calls and clone size are those reported in that table. A total of around 2.1 million clones appear in this sample, approximately 94% of them only once. The ten largest clones capture over 1.5% of the sample.

The source of this sequence is a man aged 18 to 29 in good health. Some clones in this sample may be carry-over from other donors' samples. The V gene is TRBV5-6 and the J gene is TRBJ1-1; 8 nucleotides in the junction match TRBD1. Material for sequencing was naive CD8+ T cells from PBMCs. The cell subset or site label here, explained by the study, means: CD45RA+CCR7+. The nucleotide sequence reads TGTGCCAGCAGCTTTTTAACAGGGGGGGACACTGAAGCTTTCTTT. This encodes CASSFLTGGDTEAFF.